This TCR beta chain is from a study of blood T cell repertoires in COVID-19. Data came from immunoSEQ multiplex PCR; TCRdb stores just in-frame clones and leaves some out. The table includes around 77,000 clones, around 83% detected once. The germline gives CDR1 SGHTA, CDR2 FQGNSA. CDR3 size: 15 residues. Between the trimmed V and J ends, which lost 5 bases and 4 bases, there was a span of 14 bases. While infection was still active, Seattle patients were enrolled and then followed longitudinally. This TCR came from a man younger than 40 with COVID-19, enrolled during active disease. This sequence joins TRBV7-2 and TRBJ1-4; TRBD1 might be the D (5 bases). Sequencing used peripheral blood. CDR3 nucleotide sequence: TGTGCCAGCAGCCCCCAGGGTGGGCATAATGAAAAACTGTTTTTT. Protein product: CASSPQGGHNEKLFF. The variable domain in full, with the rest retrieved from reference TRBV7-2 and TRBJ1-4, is GAGVSQSPSNKVTEKGKDVELRCDPISGHTALYWYRQSLGQGLEFLIYFQGNSAPDKSGLPSDRFSAERTGGSVSTLTIQRTQQEDSAVYLCASSPQGGHNEKLFFGSGTQLSVL.